The 2 T cell receptor beta chains in this list originate from one sample, sequenced in a study of blood T cells in healthy people across ages (dated by TCRdb to between 2014 and 2017). Library creation used 5' RACE. TCRdb records Illumina HiSeq 2500 as the sequencer. A second PCR of about 6 to 11 cycles was performed with a sample-barcoded 5' primer and a J-beta primer mix. TCRdb redid the processing of the public reads, applying fastp at Q25 and MiXCR, and retained in-frame beta chains. Duplicate CDR3 protein sequences are folded into a single record with the most common DNA and genes. The sample table lists around 940,000 distinct CDR3 sequences, roughly half of them with a count of one. About a fifth of the sample belongs to the ten largest clones. Sequenced input: blood. The source of these receptors is a woman aged 55-70 years in good health.

Points on this clonotype: One junction end does not reproduce the germline sequence, and a read error may be involved. The rearrangement uses TRBV7-2 and TRBJ1-5; 11 bases are shared with TRBD1. CDR3 length equals 16 residues. CDR1 and CDR2 (germline): SGHTA, FQGNSA. CDR3 region: CAGSSSSGTGGQPQHF. The CDR3 DNA is TGTGCCGGCAGCTCATCTTCCGGGACAGGGGGTCAGCCCCAGCATTTT.

The rearrangement joins TRBV21-1 to TRBJ2-7; whether TRBD1, the table's D call, matches the DNA was not checked. TRBV21-1 is reported as a pseudogene. The CDR3 length is 14 residues. DNA of the CDR3: TGTGCCAGCAGCAAATCCAGGGGAACCTACGAGCAGTACTTC. The encoded protein is CASSKSRGTYEQYF.